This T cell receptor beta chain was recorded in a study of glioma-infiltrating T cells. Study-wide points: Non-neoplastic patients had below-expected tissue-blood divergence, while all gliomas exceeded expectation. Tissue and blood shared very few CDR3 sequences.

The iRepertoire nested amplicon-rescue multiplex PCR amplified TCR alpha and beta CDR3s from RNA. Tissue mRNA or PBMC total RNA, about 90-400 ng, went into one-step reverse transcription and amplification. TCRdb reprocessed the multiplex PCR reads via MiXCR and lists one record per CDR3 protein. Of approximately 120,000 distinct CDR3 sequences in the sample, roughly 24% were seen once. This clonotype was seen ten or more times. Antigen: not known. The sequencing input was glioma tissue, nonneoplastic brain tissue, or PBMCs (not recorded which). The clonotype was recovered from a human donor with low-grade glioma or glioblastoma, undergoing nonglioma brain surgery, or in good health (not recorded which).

The CDR3, as DNA: TGTGCCAGCAGCTTATACGTTTACAATGAGCAGTTCTTC. Translating gives CASSLYVYNEQFF. This rearrangement joins TRBV7-2 to TRBJ2-1; no clear D gene. V was pared by 2 bases and J by 4 bases, with 6 bases between. Germline values: CDR1 SGHTA, CDR2 FQGNSA. The CDR3 is 13 amino acids.